This TCR beta chain was retrieved from a study of beta chain features in type 1 diabetes. Study details: What patients shared with healthy donors was a similar profile of age, gender and cell yields. Study-wide results and caveats: Moderate but significant shortening of TCRB CDR3s was recorded in all four CD4+ subsets from Type 1 diabetes patients.

This CDR3 comprises 13 residues. The V and J ends lost 0 bases and 8 bases respectively, with 9 bases between them. Germline assignment: CDR1 SGDLS and CDR2 YYNGEE. Of the isolated RNA, all was reverse transcribed, and so the sequenced material was expressed TCRB transcripts. The method was immunoSEQ multiplex PCR; TCRdb's version includes in-frame clones alone and lacks a portion of them. The sample has 430,000 or so clones, about an eighth seen once; the top ten hold approximately 0.05%. This clone occurred a few times. Its antigen is not known. The specimen sequenced was naive CD4+ T cells from blood. The J gene is TRBJ1-5, the V gene TRBV9; D is possibly TRBD1 (5 bases). The receptor comes from a woman between 18 and 29 years old in good health. CDR3 region: CASSVAGREPQHF. The CDR3 DNA reads TGTGCCAGCAGCGTAGCAGGGCGGGAGCCCCAGCATTTT.